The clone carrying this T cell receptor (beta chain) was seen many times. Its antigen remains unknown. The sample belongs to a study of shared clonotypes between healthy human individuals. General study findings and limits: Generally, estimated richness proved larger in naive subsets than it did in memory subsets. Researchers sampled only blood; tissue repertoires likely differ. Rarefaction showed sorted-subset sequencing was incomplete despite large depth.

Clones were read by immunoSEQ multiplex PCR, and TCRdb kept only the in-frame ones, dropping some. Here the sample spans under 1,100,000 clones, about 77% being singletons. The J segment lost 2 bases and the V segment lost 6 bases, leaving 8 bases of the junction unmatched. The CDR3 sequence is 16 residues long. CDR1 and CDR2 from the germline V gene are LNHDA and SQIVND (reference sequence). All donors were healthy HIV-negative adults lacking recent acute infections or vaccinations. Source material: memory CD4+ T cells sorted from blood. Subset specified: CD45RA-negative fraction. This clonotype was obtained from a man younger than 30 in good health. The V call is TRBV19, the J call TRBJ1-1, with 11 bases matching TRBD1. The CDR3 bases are TGTGCCAGTAGGGATCCCGGGACAGGGGGAAACACTGAAGCTTTCTTT. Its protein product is CASRDPGTGGNTEAFF.